These 14 T cell receptor beta chains were sequenced from one sample in a study of blood T cell repertoires in COVID-19. Some clones are missing from TCRdb's copy, which holds only in-frame ones; the method was immunoSEQ multiplex PCR. Among roughly 60,000 clones, 80% to 90% were seen once, and the ten largest hold 5.6%. What was sequenced was peripheral blood. Source of these receptors: a woman aged 55-69 years with acute or convalescent COVID-19.

Here the CDR3 DNA reads TGTGCCAGTAGTACCCCAAGCGGGCCGGGCAACAATGAGCAGTTCTTC. It encodes CASSTPSGPGNNEQFF. This chain connects TRBV19 to TRBJ2-1; TRBD2 is a possible D gene (6 bases). V was shortened by 4 bases and J by 5 bases, with 18 bases between the two germline ends. The CDR3 extends over 16 amino acids. Per the germline V gene, CDR1 is LNHDA and CDR2 is SQIVND (reference sequence).

The rearrangement uses TRBV6-5 and TRBJ1-1; weak D call: TRBD1 (6 bases). Trimming stripped 11 bases from V and 1 base from J, with 20 bases between. This CDR3 has 15 amino acids. CDR1 is MNHEY and CDR2 is SVGAGI in the germline V gene. CDR3 coding DNA: TGTGCCGCGTGGAGTGGGGGCGTGGGGAACACTGAAGCTTTCTTT. It is translated as CAAWSGGVGNTEAFF.

This rearrangement joins TRBV18 to TRBJ1-4; a possible D gene is TRBD1 (5 bases). This CDR3 region has 16 residues. The V end was cut by 3 bases, the J end by 5 bases, with 16 bases between. CDR1 KGHSH and CDR2 LQKENI come from the germline V gene. The CDR3 sequence is CASSPLGGSANEKLFF. The CDR3 nucleotides read TGTGCCAGCTCACCCCTTGGGGGGTCTGCCAATGAAAAACTGTTTTTT.

The chain carries TRBV27 and TRBJ2-7; D remains ambiguous. Germline lookup yields CDR1 MNHEY and CDR2 SMNVEV (reference sequence). CDR3 size: 14 residues. The germline V and J ends were trimmed by 2 bases and 3 bases, with 11 bases remaining between them. This chain's CDR3 is CASSLMQAGYEQYF. In DNA form, the CDR3 reads TGTGCCAGCAGTTTAATGCAGGCCGGCTACGAGCAGTACTTC.

The J gene is TRBJ2-2, the V gene TRBV5-5; 8 bases line up with TRBD1. The CDR3 totals 16 residues. Per the germline V gene, CDR1 is SGHKS and CDR2 is YYEKEE (reference sequence). The V gene end was trimmed by 0 bases and the J gene end by 1 base; junction bases not matched to a gene: 2. The CDR3 sequence is CASSLAGTGNTGELFF. CDR3 sequence (DNA): TGTGCCAGCAGCTTGGCCGGGACAGGGAACACCGGGGAGCTGTTTTTT.

V and J are TRBV5-1 and TRBJ2-2; tentative D call: TRBD1 (6 bases). The CDR3 has 14 amino acids. The ends were cut back, 5 bases at V and 4 bases at J, with 12 bases in the middle. Per the germline V gene, CDR1 is SGHRS and CDR2 is YFSETQ. CDR3 coding DNA: TGCGCCAGCAGACAGGGATTAGTCACCGGGGAGCTGTTTTTT. It encodes CASRQGLVTGELFF.

The chain employs TRBV4-1 and TRBJ1-5, with D possibly matching TRBD1 (5 bases). From germline, CDR1 is MGHRA and CDR2 YSYEKL. Trimming cost V 0 bases and J 6 bases, with 9 bases left between them. This CDR3 has 14 amino acids. CDR3: CASSQDRGTQPQHF. The CDR3 nucleotides read TGCGCCAGCAGCCAAGATCGGGGGACTCAGCCCCAGCATTTT.

The V call is TRBV4-2, the J call TRBJ2-2; weak D call: TRBD1 (5 bases). This CDR3 is built from 18 residues. V was clipped by 0 bases and J by 3 bases, with 17 bases between them. CDR1 LGHNA and CDR2 YNFKEQ come from the germline V gene. Written as DNA, the CDR3 is TGTGCCAGCAGCCAAGAGAAAGCAGGGAATTTATACACCGGGGAGCTGTTTTTT. This encodes CASSQEKAGNLYTGELFF.

V usage is TRBV5-4 and J usage is TRBJ1-6; 7 bases fit TRBD1. CDR3 length: 15 amino acids. V dropped 3 bases and J dropped 4; count of bases not matched to a gene: 4. Germline V gene sequence: CDR1 SGHNT, CDR2 YYREEE (reference sequence). For the CDR3, the DNA is TGTGCCAGCAGCTCTGGGACAGAGTATAATTCACCCCTCCACTTT. Translated: CASSSGTEYNSPLHF. The complete variable domain, with remaining parts taken from reference TRBV5-4 and TRBJ1-6, reads ETGVTQSPTHLIKTRGQQVTLRCSSQSGHNTVSWYQQALGQGPQFIFQYYREEENGRGNFPPRFSGLQFPNYSSELNVNALELDDSALYLCASSSGTEYNSPLHFGNGTRLTVT.

V is TRBV6-5 and J is TRBJ1-2; D gene uncertain. CDR3 length: 11 amino acids. The V gene's germline CDR1 is MNHEY and CDR2 SVGAGI. V lost 5 bases and J lost 6, with 7 bases in between. CDR3 DNA sequence: TGTGCCAGCAGTACTTTCGATGGCTACACCTTC. It codes for CASSTFDGYTF.

This chain uses TRBV3-1 (or the pseudogene TRBV3-2) with TRBJ2-3; D possibly corresponds to TRBD2 (5 bases). Trimming took 5 bases from V and 4 from J, leaving 13 bases between them. CDR3 length: 14 residues. CDR1 is LGHDT, CDR2 YNNKEL, per germline (reference sequence). The CDR3 nucleotides read TGTGCCAGCAGCAAAGTGGTCGGGGCAGATACGCAGTATTTT. Encoded protein: CASSKVVGADTQYF.

This clone was picked up a small number of times. This chain uses TRBV25-1 with TRBJ2-3; 7 nucleotides align to TRBD1. Germline CDR1 reads MGHDK; CDR2 reads SYGVNS. V was clipped by 5 bases and J by 2 bases; unmatched bases: 4. The length of the CDR3 is 14 residues. Written as DNA, the CDR3 is TGTGCCAGCAGTCCGGGACAGAACACAGATACGCAGTATTTT. This gives the protein CASSPGQNTDTQYF.

The chain couples TRBV6-5 to TRBJ1-4; 7 nucleotides match TRBD1. The V gene end was trimmed by 2 bases and the J gene end by 4 bases; junction bases not matched to a gene: 4. The CDR3 length is 15 residues. Germline values: CDR1 MNHEY, CDR2 SVGAGI. The CDR3: CASSYQGVGNEKLFF. CDR3 nucleotides: TGTGCCAGCAGTTACCAGGGGGTTGGTAATGAAAAACTGTTTTTT.

The rearrangement joins TRBV19 to TRBJ1-4, with D possibly matching TRBD1 (6 bases). Germline V gene sequence: CDR1 LNHDA, CDR2 SQIVND (reference sequence). CDR3 length: 14 amino acids. Trimming took 3 bases from V and 4 from J, leaving 9 bases between them. The CDR3 loop reads CASSMDSLNEKLFF. In DNA form, the CDR3 reads TGTGCCAGTAGTATGGACAGCCTTAATGAAAAACTGTTTTTT.